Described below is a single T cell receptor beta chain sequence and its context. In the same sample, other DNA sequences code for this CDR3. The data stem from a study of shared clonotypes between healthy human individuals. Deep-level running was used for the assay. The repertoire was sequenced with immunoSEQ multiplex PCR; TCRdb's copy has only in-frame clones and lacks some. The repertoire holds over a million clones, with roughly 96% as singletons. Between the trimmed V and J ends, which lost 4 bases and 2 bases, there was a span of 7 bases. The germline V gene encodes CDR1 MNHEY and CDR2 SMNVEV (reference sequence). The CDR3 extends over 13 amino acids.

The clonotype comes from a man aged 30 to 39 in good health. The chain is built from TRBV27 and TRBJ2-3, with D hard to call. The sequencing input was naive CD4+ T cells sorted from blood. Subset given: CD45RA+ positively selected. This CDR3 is CASSYRVTDTQYF. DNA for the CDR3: TGTGCCAGCAGTTATCGGGTCACAGATACGCAGTATTTT.